A selection of T cell receptor beta chains follows, all from one sample in a study of T cells in Graves' hyperthyroidism and ophthalmopathy. TCRdb re-analysed the multiplex PCR reads in MiXCR, keeping a single row per CDR3 protein. The sample shows about 420,000 distinct CDR3 sequences, 15% to 18% of them seen only once. The sequencing input was blood. The receptor set was obtained from a woman aged 18-29 years with Graves' hyperthyroidism. Each CDR3 is given with its conserved first and last residue. A D gene is named only where the DNA matches it firmly. For some rows the clone size is stated as once, few or many, or as a class when expanded; others skip it.

j_call v_call clone_size d_call cdr3_aa cdr3_nt
TRBJ1-1 TRBV29-1 many - CSVQKLGGPKNTEAFF TGCAGCGTTCAAAAGCTGGGGGGCCCAAAGAACACTGAAGCTTTCTTT
TRBJ2-6 TRBV4-1 - TRBD1 CASSSRDRSLVGANVLTF TGCGCCAGCAGCAGCCGGGACAGATCTCTCGTGGGGGCCAACGTCCTGACTTTC
TRBJ1-2 TRBV6-1 many - CASRPTRRDYGYTF TGTGCCAGCAGGCCGACCCGTCGGGACTATGGCTACACCTTC
TRBJ2-7 TRBV11-2 many - CASSSWQGDFYEQYF TGTGCCAGCAGCTCTTGGCAGGGAGACTTCTACGAGCAGTACTTC
TRBJ2-7 TRBV2 many - CASSRKNYEQYF TGTGCCAGCAGTAGGAAGAACTACGAGCAGTACTTC
TRBJ2-1 TRBV2 once - CASSLGTYGEQFF TGCGCCAGCAGCCTTGGGACATACGGAGAGCAGTTCTTC
TRBJ2-3 TRBV10-3 few - CAIRPGQKSTDTQYF TGTGCCATCCGACCGGGCCAGAAAAGCACAGATACGCAGTATTTT
TRBJ1-2 TRBV2 - - CASSAFERYDGYTF TGTGCCAGCAGTGCTTTTGAGCGGTATGATGGCTACACCTTC
TRBJ2-6 TRBV10-1 - - CASMGVAPSGANVLTF TGCGCCAGCATGGGGGTTGCGCCCTCTGGGGCCAACGTCCTGACTTTC
TRBJ1-1 TRBV3-1 many - CASSQANTEAFF TGTGCCAGCAGCCAAGCGAACACTGAAGCTTTCTTT
TRBJ2-1 TRBV11-3 - - CASSSKYNEQFF TGTGCCAGCAGCTCGAAGTACAATGAGCAGTTCTTC
TRBJ2-3 TRBV28 - - CASSLWSRFVDPSTDTQYF TGTGCCAGCAGTTTATGGTCTAGATTCGTAGACCCCAGCACAGATACGCAGTATTTT
TRBJ2-4 TRBV11-2 - TRBD2 CASSQVSLAGGSAKNIQYF TGTGCCAGCAGCCAAGTGTCACTAGCGGGGGGATCAGCCAAAAACATTCAGTACTTC
TRBJ2-7 TRBV4-1 many TRBD2 CASSQEPLAGVSYEQYF TGCGCCAGCAGCCAAGAGCCCCTAGCGGGGGTCTCCTACGAGCAGTACTTC
TRBJ1-6 TRBV25-1 few - CASTGGRGTSPLHF TGTGCCAGCACCGGTGGGAGAGGGACTTCACCCCTCCACTTT
TRBJ2-7 TRBV18 many TRBD1 CASSPGTGSDEQYF TGTGCCAGCTCACCCGGGACAGGTTCTGACGAGCAGTACTTC
TRBJ2-7 TRBV5-4 few TRBD2 CASRRLADTSYEQYF TGTGCCAGCAGACGACTAGCGGACACCTCCTACGAGCAGTACTTC
TRBJ1-2 TRBV30 many - CAWSVLWTTTNYGYTF TGTGCCTGGAGTGTACTTTGGACGACAACTAACTATGGCTACACCTTC
TRBJ2-5 TRBV27 many TRBD1 CASPPTGKVYQETQYF TGTGCCAGCCCTCCGACAGGGAAGGTGTACCAAGAGACCCAGTACTTC
TRBJ1-2 TRBV18 few - CASSPTEGYTF TGTGCCAGCTCACCGACGGAAGGCTACACCTTC
TRBJ1-6 TRBV10-3 - - CAIGRGDSPLHF TGTGCCATCGGGCGCGGAGATTCACCCCTCCACTTT
TRBJ2-2 TRBV3-1 few - CASSQEAGGELFF TGTGCCAGCAGCCAAGAAGCGGGCGGGGAGCTGTTTTTT
TRBJ2-1 TRBV20-1 many TRBD1 CSALRDRGNEQFF TGCAGTGCTCTCCGGGACAGGGGGAATGAGCAGTTCTTC
TRBJ2-2 TRBV4-1 once TRBD2 CASSQAYTGGAGELFF TGCGCCAGCAGCCAAGCCTACACTGGGGGGGCCGGGGAGCTGTTTTTT
TRBJ1-2 TRBV10-2 few - CASSARDYGYTF TGCGCCAGCAGTGCCAGGGACTATGGCTACACCTTC
TRBJ2-3 TRBV7-8 - TRBD1 CASRLQGVGTDTQYF TGTGCCAGCAGATTACAGGGGGTTGGCACAGATACGCAGTATTTT
TRBJ2-3 TRBV7-3 many TRBD2 CASSFSGGVRDTQYF TGTGCCAGCAGCTTTAGCGGGGGGGTTCGGGATACGCAGTATTTT
TRBJ2-1 TRBV2 many - CATKQGGGSYNEQFF TGTGCCACCAAGCAGGGCGGAGGCTCCTACAATGAGCAGTTCTTC
TRBJ2-1 TRBV11-3 - - CASSSRLHSYNEQFF TGTGCCAGCAGCTCCCGTCTCCATTCCTACAATGAGCAGTTCTTC
TRBJ2-2 TRBV7-8 many - CASSPRGGGGELFF TGTGCCAGCAGCCCGCGGGGAGGAGGCGGGGAGCTGTTTTTT
TRBJ2-1 TRBV12-5 few - CASGFHNEQFF TGTGCTAGTGGTTTTCACAATGAGCAGTTCTTC
TRBJ2-2 TRBV7-9 few - CASSLNPWGNTGELFF TGTGCCAGCAGCTTAAATCCTTGGGGCAACACCGGGGAGCTGTTTTTT
TRBJ1-4 TRBV18 many - CASSPGSSNEKLFF TGTGCCAGCTCACCAGGGTCTTCTAATGAAAAACTGTTTTTT
TRBJ1-5 TRBV7-2 - - CASTPTGAGQPQHF TGTGCCAGCACCCCGACGGGGGCTGGTCAGCCCCAGCATTTT
TRBJ2-7 TRBV3-1 many TRBD2 CASSQGLAGVAAREQYF TGTGCCAGCAGCCAGGGACTAGCGGGAGTTGCGGCACGCGAGCAGTACTTC
TRBJ2-1 TRBV7-3 - TRBD2 CASSLAAGVGHEQFF TGTGCCAGCAGCTTAGCAGCGGGAGTTGGTCATGAGCAGTTCTTC
TRBJ2-7 TRBV15 many TRBD2 CATSSLSGKRYEQYF TGTGCCACCAGCAGCCTTAGCGGGAAAAGGTACGAGCAGTACTTC
TRBJ1-2 TRBV6-1 many - CASSGGTPLYTF TGTGCCAGCAGTGGTGGGACACCTCTTTACACCTTC
TRBJ2-7 TRBV2 many TRBD2 CASTRTSGSYEQYF TGTGCCAGCACTCGGACTAGCGGTTCCTACGAGCAGTACTTC
TRBJ2-3 TRBV7-3 many TRBD2 CASSLTGLATDTQYF TGTGCCAGCAGCTTAACGGGACTAGCAACAGATACGCAGTATTTT
TRBJ1-1 TRBV6-1 many - CASSDPGRAYMNTEAFF TGTGCCAGCAGTGACCCGGGGAGGGCCTATATGAACACTGAAGCTTTCTTT
TRBJ2-7 TRBV5-1 - TRBD1 CASSLLGGTGIAEQYF TGCGCCAGCAGCCTACTGGGTGGGACAGGGATCGCCGAGCAGTACTTC
TRBJ2-3 TRBV15 many TRBD1 CATSCTGAAYTDTQYF TGTGCCACCAGCTGTACAGGGGCCGCGTACACAGATACGCAGTATTTT
TRBJ1-5 TRBV9 many - CASSVGREDQPQHF TGTGCCAGCAGCGTAGGAAGGGAAGATCAGCCCCAGCATTTT
TRBJ1-6 TRBV5-1 many - CASSLAWGPGNSPLHF TGCGCCAGCAGCTTGGCGTGGGGGCCGGGTAATTCACCCCTCCACTTT
TRBJ2-1 TRBV20-1 - TRBD2 CSARERLAGVWRREQFF TGCAGTGCTAGAGAGAGACTAGCGGGAGTGTGGCGTCGTGAGCAGTTCTTC
TRBJ2-1 TRBV5-5 many - CASSLDGTQRGEQFF TGTGCCAGCAGCTTGGATGGTACGCAGAGGGGTGAGCAGTTCTTC
TRBJ2-7 TRBV20-1 many TRBD2 CSARRLAAYEQYF TGCAGTGCTAGGCGGCTAGCGGCTTACGAGCAGTACTTC
TRBJ1-5 TRBV5-8 - - CASSPEWGARDYSNQPQHF TGTGCCAGCAGCCCTGAGTGGGGGGCGCGGGATTATAGCAATCAGCCCCAGCATTTT
TRBJ1-1 TRBV7-3 many - CASSLHMNTEAFF TGTGCCAGCAGCTTGCATATGAACACTGAAGCTTTCTTT
TRBJ1-2 TRBV20-1 many - CSAQERHNYGYTF TGCAGTGCTCAAGAGAGACACAACTATGGCTACACCTTC